This T cell receptor beta chain was captured by sequencing in a study of cytomegalovirus exposure and HLA in healthy donors. The PCR ran on 60 Vbeta and 13 Jbeta primers. Some clones are missing from TCRdb's copy, which holds only in-frame ones; the method was immunoSEQ multiplex PCR. The sample carries about 160,000 clones, roughly 79% recorded once. With regard to this clone: Its antigen is unknown.

Germline V gives CDR1 MNHEY, CDR2 SVGAGI. With 4 bases clipped from V and 4 bases from J, the junction kept 5 bases outside the gene matches. The CDR3 spans 14 residues. Study conclusions and caveats: Reported findings show TCR beta sequences accurately forecast HLA-A and HLA-B alleles in most subjects.

The rearrangement links TRBV6-5 to TRBJ1-1; 8 bases map to TRBD1. This TCR was sampled from a woman in her forties or fifties in good health and CMV-seronegative. The sample was PBMCs. CDR3 amino acids: CASSLIQGATEAFF. The CDR3 nucleotides read TGTGCCAGCAGTTTGATCCAGGGGGCCACTGAAGCTTTCTTT.